One and the same sample provided the 2 T cell receptor beta chains below, sequenced in a study of cytomegalovirus exposure and HLA in healthy donors. Use of 60 Vbeta and 13 Jbeta primers characterized the PCR. Clones were sequenced by immunoSEQ multiplex PCR, and TCRdb holds only the in-frame ones, with some missing. The sample has under 130,000 clones; 65% to 85% are singletons. The specimen was PBMCs. The receptors derive from a male donor in good health and CMV-seronegative.

The chain is built from TRBV7-9 and TRBJ2-5, with a weak D call TRBD1 (7 bases). From germline, CDR1 is SEHNR and CDR2 FQNEAQ (reference sequence). Trimming removed 0 bases at V and 5 bases at J, with 13 bases between. The CDR3 length is 15 residues. CDR3 sequence: CASSLAAGGLETQYF. CDR3 bases: TGTGCCAGCAGCTTAGCGGCAGGGGGGTTGGAGACCCAGTACTTC.

As for this clone: One end of the junction is discordant with germline, which a read error may explain. The chain links TRBV4-1 to TRBJ2-3; maybe TRBD1 (5 bases). Looked up from germline, CDR1 is MGHRA and CDR2 is YSYEKL. The CDR3 is made up of 15 amino acids. The chain's CDR3 is CASSQDWVSTGTQYF. DNA for the CDR3: TGCGCCAGCAGCCAAGATTGGGTCAGCACAGGTACGCAGTATTTT.